This T cell receptor beta chain was profiled in a study of blood T cell repertoires in COVID-19. V was cut by 2 bases and J by 7 bases, with 6 bases left in between. This CDR3 spans 12 amino acids. CDR1 and CDR2 (germline): SEHNR, FQNEAQ (reference sequence). A single count supports this clone. Under the authors' procedure: Estimates of nucleated cell counts were drawn from the amplification of reference gene primers. The assay was immunoSEQ multiplex PCR, and TCRdb's table has in-frame clones only and misses some. V, J and clone size are those of that table, while D and trimming were read from the DNA. The sample has 250,000 to 300,000 clones; 75% to 90% are singletons.

This TCR was sampled from a woman aged 50 to 60 with COVID-19, enrolled during active disease. The sample taken for sequencing was peripheral blood. The chain joins TRBV7-9 to TRBJ2-1; D ambiguous. CDR3 nucleotide sequence: TGTGCCAGCAGCTTATCGGGTAATGAGCAGTTCTTC. Translated: CASSLSGNEQFF.